This T cell receptor beta chain appears in the sequencing data of a study of response to subunit inactivated influenza vaccine. Whole-study results and caveats: Authors suggested each seasonal flu vaccination may recruit only limited numbers of new T cells.

TCRdb recomputed calls from the RT-PCR reads with MiXCR, one row per CDR3 protein. The table includes 650,000 to 800,000 distinct CDR3 sequences, approximately 14% detected once. This CDR3 has 14 residues. V was shortened by 6 bases and J by 6 bases, with 18 bases between the two germline ends. Per germline, CDR1 MNHEY and CDR2 SVGEGT. This clonotype showed up just a few times. Its antigen is unidentified. The chain employs TRBV6-2 or TRBV6-3 and TRBJ2-7; either TRBD1 or TRBD2 may supply D (6 bases each). The clonotype was recovered from a man aged 50-59 years who received an inactivated influenza vaccine. The sequencing used PBMCs from blood, collected 14 days before vaccination. Here the CDR3 reads CASRVSGARSEQYF. The CDR3 coding sequence is TGTGCCAGCAGAGTTTCGGGGGCCAGGAGCGAGCAGTACTTC.